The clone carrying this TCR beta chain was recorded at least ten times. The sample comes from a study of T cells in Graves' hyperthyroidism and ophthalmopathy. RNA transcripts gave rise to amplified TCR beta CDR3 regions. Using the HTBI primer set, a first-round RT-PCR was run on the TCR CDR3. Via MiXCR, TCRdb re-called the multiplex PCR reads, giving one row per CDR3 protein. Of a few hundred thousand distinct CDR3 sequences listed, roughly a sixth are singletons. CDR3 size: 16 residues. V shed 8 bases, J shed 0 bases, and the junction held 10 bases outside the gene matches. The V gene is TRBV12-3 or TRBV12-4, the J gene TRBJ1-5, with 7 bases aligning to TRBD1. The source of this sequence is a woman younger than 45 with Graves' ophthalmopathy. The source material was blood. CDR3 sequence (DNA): TGTGCCAGCCTGAAAGAGGGGGCCGATAGCAATCAGCCCCAGCATTTT. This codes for CASLKEGADSNQPQHF.